This T cell receptor beta chain emerged from a study of T-cell memory formation after mild COVID-19. TCRdb itself ran the 5' RACE reads through MiXCR, one entry per CDR3 protein. Among a few hundred thousand distinct CDR3 sequences listed, approximately 24% were seen once. This clonotype came up a few times. Trimming removed 5 bases from V and 7 bases from J; junction bases left unmatched: 19. In germline, CDR1 is SGHTA, CDR2 FQGTGA. The CDR3 is 18 residues long. The chain has TRBV7-3 and TRBJ2-7, with 11 bases lining up with TRBD2. The sequencing input was PBMCs or a T cell subset sorted from them (not recorded which). This receptor was taken from an adult woman who had mild COVID-19 (a few samples of this study predate the infection). Cell type and time point are not known. The CDR3 coding sequence is TGTGCCAGCAGCCCCTTTGGGTACTTAGCGGGAGGGCCGGAAGAGCAGTACTTC. Amino acid sequence: CASSPFGYLAGGPEEQYF.